These T cell receptor beta chains were read from a single sample in a study of human T cells and chemical hapten exposure. TCRdb re-analysed the reads in MiXCR, keeping a single row per CDR3 protein. The sample carries about 120,000 distinct CDR3 sequences, over 7.5% recorded once. Sample: whole blood. The receptors come from a human donor in good health. Some clones in this sample may be carry-over from other donors' samples. The CDR3 runs from the conserved cysteine through the conserved F or W. D genes are given only for firm matches. Expanded clones get a size class; other rows say once, few or many, or leave the size out.

clone size: few; J gene: TRBJ2-3; D gene: TRBD2; V gene: TRBV5-1; CDR3 protein: CASSLVAGDTQYF; CDR3 DNA: TGCGCCAGCAGCTTGGTAGCGGGGGATACGCAGTATTTT
clone size: many; J gene: TRBJ1-2; D gene: TRBD1; V gene: TRBV20-1; CDR3 protein: CSAPGTGGSGYTF; CDR3 DNA: TGCAGTGCTCCCGGGACAGGGGGCAGTGGCTACACCTTC
clone size: few; J gene: TRBJ1-1; D gene: NA; V gene: TRBV29-1; CDR3 protein: CSVELFGAVNTEAFF; CDR3 DNA: TGCAGCGTTGAATTGTTTGGGGCAGTGAACACTGAAGCTTTCTTT
clone size: NA; J gene: TRBJ1-1; D gene: TRBD1; V gene: TRBV7-8; CDR3 protein: CASSSRGQGNTEAFF; CDR3 DNA: TGTGCCAGCAGCTCCCGGGGACAGGGGAACACTGAAGCTTTCTTT
clone size: NA; J gene: TRBJ1-1; D gene: NA; V gene: TRBV10-1; CDR3 protein: CASSVAGVAEAFF; CDR3 DNA: TGCGCCAGCAGTGTAGCAGGCGTGGCTGAAGCTTTCTTT
clone size: many; J gene: TRBJ2-7; D gene: NA; V gene: TRBV28; CDR3 protein: CASSLSTDYEQYF; CDR3 DNA: TGTGCCAGCAGTTTATCGACAGACTACGAGCAGTACTTC
clone size: few; J gene: TRBJ1-5; D gene: NA; V gene: TRBV12-5; CDR3 protein: CASGLVGINQPQHF; CDR3 DNA: TGTGCTAGTGGTTTGGTAGGTATTAATCAGCCCCAGCATTTT
clone size: NA; J gene: TRBJ2-1; D gene: TRBD1; V gene: TRBV6-5; CDR3 protein: CASKTGTYNEQFF; CDR3 DNA: TGTGCCAGCAAGACAGGGACCTACAATGAGCAGTTCTTC
clone size: many; J gene: TRBJ2-7; D gene: TRBD1; V gene: TRBV30; CDR3 protein: CAWGTGQGVLYEQYF; CDR3 DNA: TGTGCCTGGGGGACAGGACAGGGAGTTTTGTACGAGCAGTACTTC
clone size: few; J gene: TRBJ2-1; D gene: NA; V gene: TRBV7-9; CDR3 protein: CASSPLGDNEQFF; CDR3 DNA: TGTGCCAGCAGCCCCTTGGGGGATAATGAGCAGTTCTTC
clone size: few; J gene: TRBJ2-1; D gene: TRBD1; V gene: TRBV27; CDR3 protein: CASNPGTGGKNEQFF; CDR3 DNA: TGTGCCAGCAATCCCGGGACAGGGGGCAAGAATGAGCAGTTCTTC
clone size: many; J gene: TRBJ1-6; D gene: NA; V gene: TRBV7-2; CDR3 protein: CASSPDSDNSPLHF; CDR3 DNA: TGTGCCAGCAGCCCGGACAGCGATAATTCACCCCTCCACTTT
clone size: few; J gene: TRBJ1-1; D gene: NA; V gene: TRBV12-3/TRBV12-4; CDR3 protein: CASSFRGAGNTEAFF; CDR3 DNA: TGTGCCAGCAGTTTTCGGGGGGCGGGGAACACTGAAGCTTTCTTT
clone size: NA; J gene: TRBJ2-6; D gene: NA; V gene: TRBV9; CDR3 protein: CASSVRQGGGANVLTF; CDR3 DNA: TGTGCCAGCAGCGTACGACAGGGAGGGGGGGCCAACGTCCTGACTTTC
clone size: many; J gene: TRBJ1-4; D gene: NA; V gene: TRBV3-1; CDR3 protein: CASSLTQGLSEKLFF; CDR3 DNA: TGTGCCAGCAGCCTGACACAGGGCCTGAGTGAAAAACTGTTTTTT
clone size: NA; J gene: TRBJ2-1; D gene: TRBD2; V gene: TRBV20-1; CDR3 protein: CSAKGLAGPYNEQIF; CDR3 DNA: TGCAGTGCCAAGGGACTAGCGGGGCCTTACAATGAGCAGATCTTC
clone size: many; J gene: TRBJ1-1; D gene: NA; V gene: TRBV4-1; CDR3 protein: CASSQDYGQSNTEAFF; CDR3 DNA: TGCGCCAGCAGCCAAGATTACGGACAATCCAACACTGAAGCTTTCTTT
clone size: NA; J gene: TRBJ2-1; D gene: TRBD2; V gene: TRBV29-1; CDR3 protein: CSVEGASGNYNEQFF; CDR3 DNA: TGCAGCGTTGAAGGCGCTAGCGGGAATTACAATGAGCAGTTCTTC
clone size: NA; J gene: TRBJ2-1; D gene: TRBD1; V gene: TRBV3-1; CDR3 protein: CASSQQGTDNEQFF; CDR3 DNA: TGTGCCAGCAGCCAGCAGGGGACAGACAATGAGCAGTTCTTC
clone size: NA; J gene: TRBJ2-7; D gene: NA; V gene: TRBV9; CDR3 protein: CASSVGPDYEQYF; CDR3 DNA: TGTGCCAGCAGCGTAGGGCCAGACTACGAGCAGTACTTC
clone size: many; J gene: TRBJ2-3; D gene: TRBD2; V gene: TRBV29-1; CDR3 protein: CSVRLAGGFTQYF; CDR3 DNA: TGCAGCGTAAGACTAGCGGGAGGTTTTACGCAGTATTTT
clone size: many; J gene: TRBJ2-1; D gene: TRBD2; V gene: TRBV18; CDR3 protein: CASSPGLALGNEQFF; CDR3 DNA: TGTGCCAGCTCACCCGGACTAGCGTTGGGGAATGAGCAGTTCTTC
clone size: few; J gene: TRBJ1-5; D gene: TRBD1; V gene: TRBV6-2/TRBV6-3; CDR3 protein: CASSLTDRGSNQPQHF; CDR3 DNA: TGTGCCAGCAGTCTCACGGACAGGGGAAGCAATCAGCCCCAGCATTTT
clone size: many; J gene: TRBJ2-3; D gene: TRBD2; V gene: TRBV2; CDR3 protein: CASAPDLGSGGVTSTDTQYF; CDR3 DNA: TGTGCCAGCGCCCCAGACTTGGGTAGCGGGGGGGTTACTAGCACAGATACGCAGTATTTT
clone size: few; J gene: TRBJ2-2; D gene: TRBD1; V gene: TRBV2; CDR3 protein: CASSRDRPNTGELFF; CDR3 DNA: TGTGCCAGCAGTCGGGACAGACCGAACACCGGGGAGCTGTTTTTT
clone size: many; J gene: TRBJ1-2; D gene: NA; V gene: TRBV29-1; CDR3 protein: CSVHQGLYGYTF; CDR3 DNA: TGCAGCGTTCATCAGGGTCTCTATGGCTACACCTTC
clone size: many; J gene: TRBJ2-3; D gene: TRBD2; V gene: TRBV30; CDR3 protein: CAWSIAGGVDTQYF; CDR3 DNA: TGTGCCTGGAGCATAGCGGGAGGGGTAGATACGCAGTATTTT
clone size: many; J gene: TRBJ2-5; D gene: NA; V gene: TRBV5-4; CDR3 protein: CASSLRAGETQYF; CDR3 DNA: TGTGCCAGCAGCCTGCGGGCGGGAGAGACCCAGTACTTC
clone size: many; J gene: TRBJ1-4; D gene: NA; V gene: TRBV12-3/TRBV12-4; CDR3 protein: CASSLGNEKLFF; CDR3 DNA: TGTGCCAGCAGTTTGGGGAACGAAAAACTGTTTTTT
clone size: many; J gene: TRBJ1-1; D gene: TRBD1; V gene: TRBV6-5; CDR3 protein: CASSLIWDRGNTEAFF; CDR3 DNA: TGTGCCAGCAGTCTGATTTGGGACAGGGGAAACACTGAAGCTTTCTTT
clone size: many; J gene: TRBJ1-5; D gene: NA; V gene: TRBV12-3/TRBV12-4; CDR3 protein: CASSARVSNQPQHF; CDR3 DNA: TGTGCCAGCAGCGCTAGGGTAAGCAATCAGCCCCAGCATTTT
clone size: many; J gene: TRBJ1-5; D gene: NA; V gene: TRBV6-2/TRBV6-3; CDR3 protein: CASSYTFMNQPQHF; CDR3 DNA: TGTGCCAGCAGTTACACCTTTATGAATCAGCCCCAGCATTTT
clone size: few; J gene: TRBJ2-1; D gene: NA; V gene: TRBV15; CDR3 protein: CATSRGEGGEYNEQFF; CDR3 DNA: TGTGCCACCAGCAGAGGGGAGGGGGGGGAGTACAATGAGCAGTTCTTC
clone size: NA; J gene: TRBJ2-2; D gene: TRBD1; V gene: TRBV29-1; CDR3 protein: CSVDPGQGSTGELFF; CDR3 DNA: TGCAGCGTTGACCCGGGACAGGGGAGCACCGGGGAGCTGTTTTTT
clone size: few; J gene: TRBJ2-6; D gene: NA; V gene: TRBV19; CDR3 protein: CASRNPGTSFSGANVLTF; CDR3 DNA: TGTGCCAGTAGGAATCCCGGGACAAGTTTCTCTGGGGCCAACGTCCTGACTTTC
clone size: many; J gene: TRBJ1-4; D gene: NA; V gene: TRBV2; CDR3 protein: CASRAPGTSEKLFF; CDR3 DNA: TGTGCCAGCAGGGCCCCCGGGACATCCGAAAAACTGTTTTTT
clone size: few; J gene: TRBJ2-2; D gene: TRBD1; V gene: TRBV6-5; CDR3 protein: CASSSPGQGAVGELFF; CDR3 DNA: TGTGCCAGCAGTTCTCCGGGACAGGGAGCGGTCGGGGAGCTGTTTTTT
clone size: few; J gene: TRBJ1-5; D gene: NA; V gene: TRBV12-5; CDR3 protein: CAFQGGNQPQHF; CDR3 DNA: TGTGCTTTCCAGGGAGGCAATCAGCCCCAGCATTTT
clone size: many; J gene: TRBJ1-5; D gene: TRBD1; V gene: TRBV12-3/TRBV12-4; CDR3 protein: CASSSRQGVNQPQHF; CDR3 DNA: TGTGCCAGCAGTTCGCGACAGGGGGTGAATCAGCCCCAGCATTTT
clone size: many; J gene: TRBJ2-2; D gene: NA; V gene: TRBV29-1; CDR3 protein: CSVGETANTGELFF; CDR3 DNA: TGCAGCGTTGGAGAGACAGCGAACACCGGGGAGCTGTTTTTT
clone size: NA; J gene: TRBJ1-1; D gene: TRBD1; V gene: TRBV12-3/TRBV12-4; CDR3 protein: CASRHGTATEAFF; CDR3 DNA: TGTGCCAGCAGACACGGGACAGCCACTGAAGCTTTCTTT
clone size: many; J gene: TRBJ1-1; D gene: TRBD1; V gene: TRBV18; CDR3 protein: CASSPPGQASLRDTEAFF; CDR3 DNA: TGTGCCAGCTCACCACCGGGACAGGCCTCGTTGAGGGACACTGAAGCTTTCTTT
clone size: many; J gene: TRBJ2-7; D gene: TRBD1; V gene: TRBV6-2/TRBV6-3; CDR3 protein: CASARDSLYEQYF; CDR3 DNA: TGTGCCAGCGCCCGGGACAGCCTCTACGAGCAGTACTTC